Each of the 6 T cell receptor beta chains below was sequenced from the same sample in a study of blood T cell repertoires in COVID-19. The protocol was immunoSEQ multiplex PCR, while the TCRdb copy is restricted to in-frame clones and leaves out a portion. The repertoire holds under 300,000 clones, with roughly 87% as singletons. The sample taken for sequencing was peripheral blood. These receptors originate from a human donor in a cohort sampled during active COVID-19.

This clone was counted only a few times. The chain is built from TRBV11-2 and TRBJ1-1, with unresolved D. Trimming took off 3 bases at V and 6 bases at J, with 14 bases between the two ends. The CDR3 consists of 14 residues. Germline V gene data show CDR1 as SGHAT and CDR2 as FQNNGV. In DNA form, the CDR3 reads TGTGCCAGCAGCTTCGACCTGAGGAGCCCTGAAGCTTTCTTT. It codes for CASSFDLRSPEAFF.

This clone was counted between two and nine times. Here the CDR3 DNA reads TGTGCCAGCTCGCGGGGGCCTTCGGCGGACACTGAAGCTTTCTTT. Its protein product is CASSRGPSADTEAFF. The genes are TRBV18 and TRBJ1-1; weak D call: TRBD1 (6 bases). The CDR3 contains 15 residues. Germline CDR1 is KGHSH and CDR2 is LQKENI. V lost 6 bases and J 3 bases, leaving 17 bases between the germline ends.

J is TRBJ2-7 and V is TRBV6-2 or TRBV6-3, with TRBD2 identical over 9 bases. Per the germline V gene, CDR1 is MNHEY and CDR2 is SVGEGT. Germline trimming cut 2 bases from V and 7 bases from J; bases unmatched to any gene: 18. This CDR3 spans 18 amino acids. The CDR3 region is CASSYPLKAPGLAREQYF. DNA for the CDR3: TGTGCCAGCAGTTACCCCCTAAAGGCTCCGGGACTAGCACGGGAGCAGTACTTC.

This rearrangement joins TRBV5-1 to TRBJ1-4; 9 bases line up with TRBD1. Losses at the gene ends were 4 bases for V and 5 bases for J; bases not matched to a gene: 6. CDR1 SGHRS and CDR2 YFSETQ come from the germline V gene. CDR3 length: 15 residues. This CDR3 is CASSGQGNPNEKLFF. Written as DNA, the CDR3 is TGCGCCAGCAGCGGACAGGGGAACCCAAATGAAAAACTGTTTTTT.

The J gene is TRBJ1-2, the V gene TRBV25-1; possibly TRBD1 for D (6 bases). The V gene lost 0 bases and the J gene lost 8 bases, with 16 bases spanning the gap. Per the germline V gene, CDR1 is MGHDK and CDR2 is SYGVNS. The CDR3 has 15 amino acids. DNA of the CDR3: TGTGCCAGCAGTGAATATCGGCAGGGGTCCTTAGGCTACACCTTC. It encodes CASSEYRQGSLGYTF.

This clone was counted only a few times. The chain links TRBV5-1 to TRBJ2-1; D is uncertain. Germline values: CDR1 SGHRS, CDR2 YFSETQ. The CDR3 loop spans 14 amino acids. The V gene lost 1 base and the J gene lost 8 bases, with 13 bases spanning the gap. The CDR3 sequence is CASSLWQAMDEQFF. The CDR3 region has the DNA TGCGCCAGCAGCTTGTGGCAGGCTATGGATGAGCAGTTCTTC.